This is a list of T cell receptor beta chains from one sample in a study of T cell responses to AZD1222 COVID-19 vaccine. Method: immunoSEQ multiplex PCR; TCRdb's copy keeps in-frame clones and lacks some. Here the sample spans about 160,000 clones, roughly 90% being singletons. The source material was peripheral blood, sampled 28 days after the second AZD1222 dose. Receptors were obtained from an adult who received the AZD1222 COVID-19 vaccine. Both conserved end residues are part of each CDR3. D genes are given only for firm matches. The size of a clone is reported for some rows only, either as once, few or many, or as a class for expanded clones.

v_call	j_call	clone_size	d_call	cdr3_aa	cdr3_nt
TRBV2	TRBJ1-2	few	-	CASSEGGSGPYGYTF	TGTGCCAGCAGTGAAGGGGGAAGTGGTCCGTATGGCTACACCTTC
TRBV10-1	TRBJ1-4	-	-	CASSEGALGEKLFF	TGCGCCAGCAGTGAAGGGGCATTGGGTGAAAAACTGTTTTTT
TRBV19	TRBJ1-5	-	-	CASSSGRVNQPQHF	TGTGCCAGTAGTTCAGGGAGGGTCAATCAGCCCCAGCATTTT
TRBV3-1/TRBV3-2	TRBJ2-1	-	TRBD2	CASSQDLTSGGSTYNEQFF	TGTGCCAGCAGCCAAGATCTGACTAGCGGGGGGTCGACCTACAATGAGCAGTTCTTC
TRBV9	TRBJ1-2	-	-	CASSVVNLPGYGYTF	TGTGCCAGCAGCGTAGTAAACTTACCCGGCTATGGCTACACCTTC
TRBV7-7	TRBJ2-2	once	-	CASSLSAGSRGTGELFF	TGTGCCAGCTCCTTGTCTGCGGGAAGTAGGGGCACCGGGGAGCTGTTTTTT
TRBV30	TRBJ1-1	-	-	CAWSVGRAFGAEAFF	TGTGCCTGGAGTGTCGGCAGGGCTTTCGGAGCTGAAGCTTTCTTT
TRBV29-1	TRBJ2-7	-	-	CSVAYSAGPSYEQYF	TGCAGCGTTGCATACTCGGCGGGGCCCTCCTACGAGCAGTACTTC
TRBV7-2	TRBJ2-7	-	-	CASSLARNNYEQYF	TGTGCCAGCAGCTTAGCGCGGAATAACTACGAGCAGTACTTC
TRBV7-6	TRBJ1-3	-	-	CASSLGSGSSGNTIYF	TGTGCCAGCAGCTTAGGTTCCGGGAGCTCTGGAAACACCATATATTTT
TRBV3-1/TRBV3-2	TRBJ2-4	-	TRBD1	CASSPRRTGGDNIQYF	TGTGCCAGCAGCCCACGTAGGACAGGAGGCGATAACATTCAGTACTTC
TRBV11-2	TRBJ2-7	-	-	CASSGDRKSSYEQYF	TGTGCCAGCAGCGGGGATAGGAAGAGCTCCTACGAGCAGTACTTC
TRBV5-4	TRBJ1-2	-	-	CATGQIAYGYTF	TGTGCCACCGGACAGATTGCCTATGGCTACACCTTC
TRBV4-2	TRBJ1-6	-	-	CASSPESYNSPLHF	TGTGCCAGCAGCCCCGAGTCCTATAATTCACCCCTCCACTTT
TRBV7-9	TRBJ1-5	-	-	CASSLGPGFNQPQHF	TGTGCCAGCAGCTTGGGACCGGGGTTCAATCAGCCCCAGCATTTT
TRBV2	TRBJ1-3	once	-	CASSPGLGHSGNTIYF	TGTGCCAGCAGCCCTGGACTGGGCCACTCTGGAAACACCATATATTTT
TRBV11-3	TRBJ2-7	-	TRBD1	CASNFGSGQPSYEQYF	TGTGCCAGTAATTTCGGGTCGGGACAGCCAAGTTACGAGCAGTACTTC
TRBV6-5	TRBJ1-6	-	TRBD1	CASSRGQGGNSPLHF	TGTGCCAGCAGTAGGGGACAGGGGGGAAATTCACCCCTCCACTTT
TRBV10-3	TRBJ1-5	-	-	CAISESTVLRGGGNQPQHF	TGTGCCATCAGTGAGTCAACCGTTTTGCGGGGCGGTGGCAATCAGCCCCAGCATTTT
TRBV10-1	TRBJ1-4	-	TRBD1	CASRDRGGPTTNEKLFF	TGCGCCAGCAGGGACAGGGGGGGGCCCACAACTAATGAAAAACTGTTTTTT
TRBV3-1/TRBV3-2	TRBJ1-2	-	-	CASSQETTYGYTF	TGTGCCAGCAGCCAAGAGACGACCTATGGCTACACCTTC
TRBV18	TRBJ1-1	-	-	CASSAPQLGTEAFF	TGTGCCAGCTCAGCTCCCCAACTCGGCACTGAAGCTTTCTTT
TRBV7-2	TRBJ2-7	-	TRBD2	CASSRSGGSSYEQYF	TGTGCCAGCAGCCGTAGCGGGGGAAGCTCCTACGAGCAGTACTTC
TRBV25-1	TRBJ1-2	-	TRBD1	CASSEYRGNRGLRGYTF	TGTGCCAGCAGTGAATACCGGGGGAACAGGGGATTGCGGGGCTACACCTTC
TRBV2	TRBJ2-7	-	-	CASNPRGASYEQYF	TGTGCCAGCAACCCCCGGGGGGCTTCCTACGAGCAGTACTTC
TRBV7-9	TRBJ1-2	-	-	CASSLAGAGLDGYTF	TGTGCCAGCAGCTTAGCTGGGGCCGGTCTGGATGGCTACACCTTC
TRBV29-1	TRBJ1-1	-	-	CSVDMNTEAFF	TGCAGCGTTGACATGAACACTGAAGCTTTCTTT
TRBV27	TRBJ1-5	-	-	CASSFGRQSQPQHF	TGTGCCAGCAGTTTTGGCAGGCAAAGCCAGCCCCAGCATTTT
TRBV6-5	TRBJ1-6	-	-	CASSFRVWNSPLHF	TGTGCCAGCAGTTTCCGTGTATGGAATTCACCCCTCCACTTT
TRBV5-1	TRBJ1-2	-	TRBD1	CASSPGQGRGGYTF	TGCGCCAGCAGCCCGGGACAGGGGAGAGGCGGCTACACCTTC
TRBV19	TRBJ1-1	-	TRBD1	CASSIEGGQGERGLAFF	TGTGCCAGTAGTATAGAAGGCGGACAGGGTGAGCGTGGGTTGGCTTTCTTT
TRBV7-9	TRBJ2-3	-	-	CASSPGASTDTQYF	TGTGCCAGCAGCCCGGGGGCCAGCACAGATACGCAGTATTTT
TRBV18	TRBJ2-1	-	TRBD2	CASSKAGGSDNEQFF	TGTGCCAGCTCAAAAGCGGGGGGGAGCGACAATGAGCAGTTCTTC
TRBV27	TRBJ1-6	-	-	CASSFPNSPLHF	TGTGCCAGCAGTTTTCCAAATTCACCCCTCCACTTT
TRBV23-1	TRBJ1-5	-	-	CASSQIYTQRSIVAWPQHF	TGCGCCAGCAGTCAAATTTATACCCAACGCTCAATCGTTGCCTGGCCCCAGCATTTT
TRBV15	TRBJ2-7	once	-	CATSRDRVSRGNYYEQYF	TGTGCCACCAGCAGAGATAGGGTGAGCAGGGGAAATTACTACGAGCAGTACTTC
TRBV6-5	TRBJ1-2	-	-	CASRRTALYGYTF	TGTGCCAGCAGGCGGACGGCCCTCTATGGCTACACCTTC
TRBV27	TRBJ1-2	-	-	CASSFQTGVGYTF	TGTGCCAGCAGTTTCCAGACTGGAGTGGGCTACACCTTC
TRBV5-5	TRBJ1-1	-	TRBD1	CASSLVGTGSQAFF	TGTGCCAGCAGCTTGGTCGGGACAGGGTCCCAAGCTTTCTTT
TRBV19	TRBJ1-5	-	-	CASKPSGRSNQPQHF	TGTGCCAGTAAACCTTCCGGACGCAGCAATCAGCCCCAGCATTTT
TRBV19	TRBJ2-1	-	-	CASSIVSGHTTEQFF	TGTGCCAGTAGTATAGTAAGCGGTCATACCACTGAGCAGTTCTTC
TRBV7-8	TRBJ2-1	-	-	CASSPAGRYEQFF	TGTGCCAGCAGCCCAGCGGGCCGGTATGAGCAGTTCTTC
TRBV6-5	TRBJ1-4	-	TRBD1	CASSSRTGPTNEKLFF	TGTGCCAGCAGTTCTCGGACAGGGCCGACTAATGAAAAACTGTTTTTT
TRBV11-3	TRBJ2-1	-	-	CASSLGRGRRQQFF	TGTGCCAGCAGCTTAGGCAGGGGTAGGAGACAGCAGTTCTTC
TRBV5-1	TRBJ2-5	-	TRBD2	CASSWGLARGEGETQYF	TGCGCCAGCAGCTGGGGACTAGCGCGGGGGGAAGGAGAGACCCAGTACTTC